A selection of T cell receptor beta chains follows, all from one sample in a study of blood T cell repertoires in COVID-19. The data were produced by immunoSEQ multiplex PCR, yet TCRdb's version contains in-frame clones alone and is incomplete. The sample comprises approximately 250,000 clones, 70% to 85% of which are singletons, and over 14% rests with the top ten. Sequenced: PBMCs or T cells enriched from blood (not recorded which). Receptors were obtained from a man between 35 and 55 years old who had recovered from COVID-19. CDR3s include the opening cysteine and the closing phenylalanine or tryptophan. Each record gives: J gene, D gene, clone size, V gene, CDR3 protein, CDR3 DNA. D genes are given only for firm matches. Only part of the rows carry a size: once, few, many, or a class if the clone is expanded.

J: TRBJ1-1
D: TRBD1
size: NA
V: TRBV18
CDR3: CASSLVTGGGTNTEAFF
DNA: TGTGCCAGCTCACTTGTGACAGGGGGTGGAACTAACACTGAAGCTTTCTTT

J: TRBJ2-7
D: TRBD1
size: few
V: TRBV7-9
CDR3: CASSPSPGQPSYEQYF
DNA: TGTGCCAGCAGCCCAAGCCCGGGACAGCCTAGCTACGAGCAGTACTTC

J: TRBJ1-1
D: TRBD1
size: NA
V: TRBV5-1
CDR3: CASSLRTGEYAEAFF
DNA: TGCGCCAGCAGCTTGCGGACAGGGGAATACGCTGAAGCTTTCTTT

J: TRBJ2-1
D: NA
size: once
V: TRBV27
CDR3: CASQRETDEQFF
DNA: TGTGCCAGTCAGAGGGAGACGGATGAGCAGTTCTTC

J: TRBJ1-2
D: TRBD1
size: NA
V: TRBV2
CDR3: CASSSDRGSYGYTF
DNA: TGTGCCAGCAGCTCGGACAGGGGGTCCTATGGCTACACCTTC

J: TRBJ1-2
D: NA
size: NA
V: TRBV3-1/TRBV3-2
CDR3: CASRVRGSNYGYTF
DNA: TGTGCCAGCAGGGTAAGGGGGTCTAACTATGGCTACACCTTC

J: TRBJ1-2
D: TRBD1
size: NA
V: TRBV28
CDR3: CASRSQGDYGYTF
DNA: TGTGCCAGCAGGTCTCAGGGGGACTATGGCTACACCTTC

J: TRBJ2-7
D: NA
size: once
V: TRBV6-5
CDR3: CASSWEVGASYEQYF
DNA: TGTGCCAGCAGTTGGGAGGTAGGGGCTTCCTACGAGCAGTACTTC

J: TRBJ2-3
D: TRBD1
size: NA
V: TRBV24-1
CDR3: CATTGTGGTDTQYF
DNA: TGTGCCACCACCGGGACAGGGGGCACAGATACGCAGTATTTT

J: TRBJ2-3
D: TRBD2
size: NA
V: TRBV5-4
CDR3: CASSLERAGGYF
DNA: TGTGCCAGCAGCCTCGAGCGGGCGGGAGGGTATTTT

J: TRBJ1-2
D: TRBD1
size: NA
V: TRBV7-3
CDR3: CASSEDRNYGYTF
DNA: TGTGCCAGCAGCGAGGACAGGAACTATGGCTACACCTTC

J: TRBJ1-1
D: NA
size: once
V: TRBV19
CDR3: CASSVNRKPNTEAFF
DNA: TGTGCCAGTAGTGTAAACAGGAAGCCAAACACTGAAGCTTTCTTT

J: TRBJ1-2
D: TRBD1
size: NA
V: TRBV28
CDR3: CASSLQYKTGFDGYTF
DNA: TGTGCCAGCAGTTTACAGTATAAGACAGGGTTTGATGGCTACACCTTC

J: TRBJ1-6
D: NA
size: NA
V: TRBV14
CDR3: CASSPSSYNSPLHF
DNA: TGTGCCAGCAGCCCTTCCTCCTATAATTCACCCCTCCACTTT

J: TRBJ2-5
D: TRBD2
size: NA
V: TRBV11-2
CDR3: CASSLRPSGGTETQYF
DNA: TGTGCCAGCAGCTTAAGACCCAGCGGGGGGACGGAGACCCAGTACTTC

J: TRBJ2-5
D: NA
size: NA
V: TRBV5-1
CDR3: CASSLTGSGQETQYF
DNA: TGCGCCAGCAGCTTGACGGGCAGCGGGCAAGAGACCCAGTACTTC

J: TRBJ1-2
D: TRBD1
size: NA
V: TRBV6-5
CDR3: CASTFDRVHGYTF
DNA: TGTGCCAGCACTTTCGACAGGGTCCATGGCTACACCTTC

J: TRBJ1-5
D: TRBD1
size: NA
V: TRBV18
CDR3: CASSDRAPGEGQPQHF
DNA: TGTGCCAGCTCGGACAGGGCCCCTGGTGAGGGTCAGCCCCAGCATTTT

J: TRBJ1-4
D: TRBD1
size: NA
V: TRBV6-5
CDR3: CASSYSGQNNEKLFF
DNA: TGTGCCAGCAGTTACTCGGGACAGAATAATGAAAAACTGTTTTTT

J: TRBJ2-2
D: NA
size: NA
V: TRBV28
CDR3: CASSLNTGELFF
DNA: TGTGCCAGCAGTCTTAACACCGGGGAGCTGTTTTTT

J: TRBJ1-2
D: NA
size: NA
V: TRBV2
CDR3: CASSRRVGYTF
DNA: TGTGCCAGCAGCCGGAGGGTGGGCTACACCTTC

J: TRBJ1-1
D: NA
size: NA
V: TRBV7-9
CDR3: CASSEQTGNTEAFF
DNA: TGTGCCAGCAGCGAACAAACAGGGAACACTGAAGCTTTCTTT

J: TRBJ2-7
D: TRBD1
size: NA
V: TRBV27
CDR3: CASSFGPGQGAFEQYF
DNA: TGTGCCAGCAGTTTCGGTCCGGGACAGGGGGCTTTCGAGCAGTACTTC

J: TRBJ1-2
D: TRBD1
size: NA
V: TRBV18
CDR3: CASSRGQGYGYTF
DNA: TGTGCCAGCTCACGGGGACAGGGCTATGGCTACACCTTC

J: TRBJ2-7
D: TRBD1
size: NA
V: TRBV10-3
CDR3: CATRRQGGNYEQYF
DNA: TGTGCCACCCGTAGACAGGGGGGGAATTACGAGCAGTACTTC

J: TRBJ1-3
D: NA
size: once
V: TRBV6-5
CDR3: CASIPRRFSGNTIYF
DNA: TGTGCCAGCATCCCCCGTCGGTTCTCTGGAAACACCATATATTTT

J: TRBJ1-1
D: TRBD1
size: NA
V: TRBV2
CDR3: CATSGQANTEAFF
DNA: TGTGCCACCTCAGGACAGGCGAACACTGAAGCTTTCTTT

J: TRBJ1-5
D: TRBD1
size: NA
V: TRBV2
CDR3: CASSERDRAMPQHF
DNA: TGTGCCAGCAGTGAGCGGGACAGGGCGATGCCCCAGCATTTT

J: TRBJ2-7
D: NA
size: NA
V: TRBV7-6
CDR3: CASSSYRERTYEQYF
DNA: TGTGCCAGCAGCTCCTACAGGGAACGAACCTACGAGCAGTACTTC

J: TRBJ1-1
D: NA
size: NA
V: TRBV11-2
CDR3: CASSFTGSHTEAFF
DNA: TGTGCCAGCAGCTTCACAGGGAGTCACACTGAAGCTTTCTTT

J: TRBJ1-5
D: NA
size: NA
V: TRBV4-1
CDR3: CASSLVTGINQPQHF
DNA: TGCGCCAGCAGCCTAGTAACAGGAATCAATCAGCCCCAGCATTTT

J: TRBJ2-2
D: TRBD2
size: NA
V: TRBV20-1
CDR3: CSASSGRARTGELFF
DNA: TGCAGTGCGAGTAGCGGGAGGGCCCGTACCGGGGAGCTGTTTTTT

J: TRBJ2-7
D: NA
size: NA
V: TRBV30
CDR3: CAWAGHPTYEQYF
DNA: TGTGCCTGGGCGGGACACCCGACCTACGAGCAGTACTTC

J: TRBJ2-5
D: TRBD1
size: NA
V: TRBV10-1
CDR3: CASSESRDREETQYF
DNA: TGCGCCAGCAGTGAGTCCCGGGACAGGGAGGAGACCCAGTACTTC

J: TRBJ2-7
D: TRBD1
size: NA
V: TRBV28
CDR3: CASSTIRDRVPYEQYF
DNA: TGTGCCAGCAGCACCATCCGGGACAGGGTACCCTACGAGCAGTACTTC

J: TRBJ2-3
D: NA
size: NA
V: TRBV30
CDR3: CAWSTGRSQLWDTQYF
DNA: TGTGCCTGGAGTACAGGTCGTTCGCAATTGTGGGATACGCAGTATTTT

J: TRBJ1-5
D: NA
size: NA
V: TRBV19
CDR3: CASSIDLIQPQHF
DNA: TGTGCCAGTAGTATAGATCTTATACAGCCCCAGCATTTT

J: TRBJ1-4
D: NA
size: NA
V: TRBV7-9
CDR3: CASSIGTTGEKLFF
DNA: TGTGCCAGCAGCATCGGGACAACTGGTGAAAAACTGTTTTTT

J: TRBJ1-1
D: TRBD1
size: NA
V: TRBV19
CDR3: CASSATGRAFF
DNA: TGTGCCAGTAGTGCGACAGGGAGGGCTTTCTTT

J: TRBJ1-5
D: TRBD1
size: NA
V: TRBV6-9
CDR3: CASSYDGQGNQPQHF
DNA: TGTGCCAGCAGTTATGACGGACAGGGGAATCAGCCCCAGCATTTT

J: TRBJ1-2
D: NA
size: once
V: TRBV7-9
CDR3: CASSRDNGNYGYTF
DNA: TGTGCCAGCAGTCGGGACAATGGAAACTATGGCTACACCTTC

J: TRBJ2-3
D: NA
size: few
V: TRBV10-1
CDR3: CASGSAGTSTDTQYF
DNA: TGCGCCAGCGGGTCGGCAGGTACTAGCACAGATACGCAGTATTTT

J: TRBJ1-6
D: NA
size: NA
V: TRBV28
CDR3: CASSLPLRPASSYNSPLHF
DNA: TGTGCCAGCAGCCTCCCCCTCCGGCCCGCTAGCTCCTATAATTCACCCCTCCACTTT

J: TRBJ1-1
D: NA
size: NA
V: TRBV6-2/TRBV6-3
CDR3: CASSYSEGGTEAFF
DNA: TGTGCCAGCAGTTACAGTGAGGGGGGGACTGAAGCTTTCTTT

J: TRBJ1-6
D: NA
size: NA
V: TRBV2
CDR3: CASSAGADSPLHF
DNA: TGTGCCAGCAGTGCAGGGGCGGATTCACCCCTCCACTTT

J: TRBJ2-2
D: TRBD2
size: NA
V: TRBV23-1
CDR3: CASSQSAAGVNTGELFF
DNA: TGCGCCAGCAGTCAATCGGCGGCGGGGGTAAACACCGGGGAGCTGTTTTTT

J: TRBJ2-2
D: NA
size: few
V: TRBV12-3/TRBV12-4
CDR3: CADSVSLFGELFF
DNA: TGTGCGGACTCGGTCTCGCTCTTCGGGGAGCTGTTTTTT

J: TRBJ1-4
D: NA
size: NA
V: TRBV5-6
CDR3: CASSLFGSRLFF
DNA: TGTGCCAGCAGCTTATTCGGTAGTAGACTGTTTTTT

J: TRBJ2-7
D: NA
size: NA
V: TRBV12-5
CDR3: CASGLNNYEQYF
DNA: TGTGCTAGTGGTTTGAACAACTACGAGCAGTACTTC